This T cell receptor (beta chain) originates from a study of shared clonotypes between healthy human individuals. Study-level results: Tissue TCR repertoires likely differ from these blood-only repertoires.

Donors had no recently reported acute infections or vaccinations and were HIV-negative. When samples were unsorted, some 84 million PBMCs were used for genomic DNA. Repertoires were generated with immunoSEQ multiplex PCR, while TCRdb's copy carries only in-frame clones and drops some. The sample includes around 480,000 clones, about three quarters of them seen just once. With respect to this clone: Its antigen is still unknown.

The clonotype was recovered from a woman aged 40 to 50 in good health. Some clones in this sample may be carry-over from other donors' samples. Sequenced input: PBMCs.

The CDR3 is CASSLRRIQGEQFF. The CDR3 nucleotides are TGTGCCAGCAGCTTACGACGGATACAAGGGGAGCAGTTCTTC. The chain combines TRBV7-2 with TRBJ2-1; the D is unclear. V dropped 2 bases and J dropped 10 bases, with 15 bases sitting between them. The CDR3 sequence is 14 residues long. The germline V gene has CDR1 SGHTA and CDR2 FQGNSA. Filled out from reference TRBV7-2 and TRBJ2-1, the complete variable domain reads GAGVSQSPSNKVTEKGKDVELRCDPISGHTALYWYRQSLGQGLEFLIYFQGNSAPDKSGLPSDRFSAERTGGSVSTLTIQRTQQEDSAVYLCASSLRRIQGEQFFGPGTRLTVL.